What follows is one T cell receptor (beta chain) and its context. Its antigen is not known. In germline, CDR1 is KGHSH, CDR2 LQKENI. The ends were cut back, 4 bases at V and 7 bases at J, with 10 bases in the middle. The CDR3 runs to 12 residues. The sample comes from a study of cytomegalovirus exposure and HLA in healthy donors. The primer mix had 60 Vbeta and 13 Jbeta primers. Produced via immunoSEQ multiplex PCR; TCRdb's table is partial and in-frame only. The sample shows tens of thousands of clones, 70% to 85% of them seen only once. Whole-study results and caveats: Earlier analysis found most TCR beta V segments productive about 87% or about 30% of the time. A cluster of highly shared sequence variants was likely a sequencing artifact.

The gene calls are TRBV18 and TRBJ1-2; the D gene is possibly TRBD1 (6 bases). The specimen was PBMCs. This clonotype originated in a man between 70 and 80 years old in good health and CMV-seropositive. The CDR3 nucleotides are TGTGCCAGCTCACAGGACAGTGGTGGCTACACCTTC. It is translated as CASSQDSGGYTF. Full variable domain (outside the CDR3, taken from reference TRBV18 and TRBJ1-2): NAGVMQNPRHLVRRRGQEARLRCSPMKGHSHVYWYRQLPEEGLKFMVYLQKENIIDESGMPKERFSAEFPKEGPSILRIQQVVRGDSAAYFCASSQDSGGYTFGSGTRLTVV.